The source of this T cell receptor beta chain is a study of regulatory T cells in long-lasting Graves disease. For TCR beta, libraries came from iRepertoire HTBI primers and Arm-PCR of CDR3 regions. Authors' analysis steps: Identification yielded approximately 67 TRBV and under 15 TRBJ segments across samples. Each CDR3 protein gets one entry after TCRdb re-called the multiplex PCR reads with MiXCR. TCRdb, rather than the study authors, made the V and J calls. Of about 660,000 distinct CDR3 sequences listed, 25% to 35% are singletons. Time point denoted: persistent/refractory GD, antithyroid drugs over 5 years with positive TRAb. Extracted PBMC RNA gave rise to the TCR library. Graves' disease diagnosis used American Thyroid Association guidelines. The length of the CDR3 is 15 residues. The trim removed 5 bases at V and 5 bases at J, leaving 11 bases unmatched. Study-wide findings and caveats: New patients shared roughly 1,000 public clonotypes, fewer than the approximately 2,500 shared by persistent patients.

Comment on this clonotype: The antigen is unknown.

The chain couples TRBV12-3 or TRBV12-4 to TRBJ2-5; 7 positions agree with TRBD1. This receptor was taken from a female donor with Graves disease. Sequenced material: peripheral blood mononuclear cells (PBMCs), taken when the disease was refractory, from a patient treated with antithyroid drugs. CDR3 residues: CASSPRTGVRETQYF. The DNA of the CDR3 is TGTGCCAGCAGTCCGCGGACAGGCGTAAGGGAGACCCAGTACTTC.